The clone carrying this T cell receptor beta chain was counted between two and nine times. Treatment indicated: oral pan-JAK inhibitor, 5-10 mg twice daily. CD4+ and CD8+ T cells were sorted from PBMCs stained for CD3, CD4 and CD8. After isolation, RNA underwent reverse transcription to generate cDNA as the sequencing template. Sequencing used immunoSEQ multiplex PCR; TCRdb keeps in-frame clones, though not all of them. The sample records about 210,000 clones, less than 50% being singletons. The data derive from a study of CD8+ T cells in alopecia areata. This sample comprised CD4+ T cells sorted from blood, obtained at roughly week 36, from a patient treated with tofacitinib. The receptor comes from a human donor with alopecia areata.

DNA of the CDR3: TGTGCCAGCAGCTCCGGTGCAGGGGTTATCTCCTACAATGAGCAGTTCTTC. Protein product: CASSSGAGVISYNEQFF. The chain combines TRBV11-2 with TRBJ2-1, with D possibly TRBD1 on 6 matching bases. This CDR3 region has 17 residues. Trimming stripped 4 bases from V and 0 bases from J, with 16 bases between. Germline V gene sequence: CDR1 SGHAT, CDR2 FQNNGV. The full variable domain, with the rest looked up from reference TRBV11-2 and TRBJ2-1, is EAGVAQSPRYKIIEKRQSVAFWCNPISGHATLYWYQQILGQGPKLLIQFQNNGVVDDSQLPKDRFSAERLKGVDSTLKIQPAKLEDSAVYLCASSSGAGVISYNEQFFGPGTRLTVL.